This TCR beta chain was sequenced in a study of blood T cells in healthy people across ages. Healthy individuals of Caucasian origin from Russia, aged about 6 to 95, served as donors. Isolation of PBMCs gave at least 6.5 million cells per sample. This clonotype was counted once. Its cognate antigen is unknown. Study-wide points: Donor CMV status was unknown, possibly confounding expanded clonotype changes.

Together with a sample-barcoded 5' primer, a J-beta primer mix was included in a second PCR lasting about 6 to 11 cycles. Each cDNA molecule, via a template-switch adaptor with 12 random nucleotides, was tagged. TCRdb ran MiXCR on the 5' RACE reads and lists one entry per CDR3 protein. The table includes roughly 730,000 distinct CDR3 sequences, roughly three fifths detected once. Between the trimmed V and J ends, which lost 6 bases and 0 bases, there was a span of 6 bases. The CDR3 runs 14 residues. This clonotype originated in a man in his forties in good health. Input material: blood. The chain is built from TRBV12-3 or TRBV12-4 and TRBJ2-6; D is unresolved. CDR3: CASRKNSGANVLTF. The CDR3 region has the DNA TGTGCCAGCAGGAAGAACTCTGGGGCCAACGTCCTGACTTTC.